This T cell receptor beta chain was recovered during a study of T cell changes during pregnancy in multiple sclerosis. Germline V gene data show CDR1 as MNHNS and CDR2 as SASEGT. The V gene end was trimmed by 7 bases and the J gene end by 0 bases; junction bases not matched to a gene: 9. CDR3 length: 15 residues. Here immunoSEQ multiplex PCR was the method, and the copy in TCRdb shows in-frame clones only, minus some. Among approximately 70,000 clones listed, about 89% were seen once. Sequencing used peripheral blood, obtained in the first trimester of pregnancy. The origin of this receptor is a female donor in good health, enrolled as a control in a pregnancy study. This rearrangement joins TRBV6-1 to TRBJ2-7; 7 positions agree with TRBD1. CDR3 bases: TGTGCCAGCAAGATCGGACAGGTCAACTCCTACGAGCAGTACTTC. This translates into CASKIGQVNSYEQYF.